The T cell receptor (beta chain) under discussion was sequenced for a study of T cell responses to AZD1222 COVID-19 vaccine. Study results and limitations: Regions left unmutated in variants are reportedly the target of nearly half of spike-specific TCRs.

Here immunoSEQ multiplex PCR was the method, and the copy in TCRdb shows in-frame clones only, minus some. The data hold some 150,000 clones, with 75% to 95% observed a single time. Comments on this clone: Its antigen remains unknown.

CDR1 is WSHSY and CDR2 is SAAADI in the germline V gene. V lost 0 bases to trimming and J lost 4 bases, with 7 bases between them. This CDR3 contains 13 residues. Material: peripheral blood, obtained 28 days after the second AZD1222 dose. This sequence originates from an adult who received the AZD1222 COVID-19 vaccine. The V gene is TRBV10-2, the J gene TRBJ2-7, with D hard to call. CDR3 in DNA: TGCGCCAGCAGTGAGTCCGAGGTGTACGAGCAGTACTTC. Protein: CASSESEVYEQYF.